These 22 T cell receptor beta chains share one sample of origin, sequenced in a study of kidney transplant recipient with SARS-CoV-2 infection. TCRdb passed the reads through MiXCR, listing each CDR3 protein once. The sample records roughly 230,000 distinct CDR3 sequences, 29% being singletons. The sequences come from a blood sample, collected at baseline and on day 111 from a kidney transplant recipient. Receptors were obtained from a male patient aged 30 to 39 who had COVID-19 and was a kidney transplant recipient. T cells may partly derive from the graft donor.

For this clonotype: Being one base from a much bigger clone, this may be a read error. The CDR3 DNA reads TGTGACAGCGCATGGGACGATAGCTCTGGGGCCAACGTCCTGACTTTC. It codes for CDSAWDDSSGANVLTF. The chain joins TRBV7-9 to TRBJ2-6, with D perhaps TRBD1 or TRBD2 (5 bases each). Germline-derived CDR1 and CDR2 are SEHNR and FQNEAQ (reference sequence). The CDR3 consists of 16 residues.

On this clonotype: This may stem from a read error, because a much larger clone lies one nucleotide away. The chain combines TRBV7-9 with TRBJ1-2, with TRBD1 identical over 7 bases. The CDR3 contains 12 residues. Germline V gene sequence: CDR1 SEHNR, CDR2 FQNEAQ (reference sequence). The chain's CDR3 is CASSLGGTAYHF. The CDR3, as DNA: TGTGCCAGCAGCTTAGGAGGGACAGCTTACCACTTC.

This clonotype was observed many times. V is TRBV30 and J is TRBJ1-2; D is possibly TRBD1 (5 bases). The germline gives CDR1 GTSNPN, CDR2 SVGIG (reference sequence). Trimming took off 3 bases at V and 4 bases at J, with 12 bases between the two ends. The CDR3 runs to 13 residues. The CDR3 coding sequence is TGTGCCTGGAGCGCCGACAGAGGCTATGGCTACACCTTC. This gives the protein CAWSADRGYGYTF. Looking up the rest from reference TRBV30 and TRBJ1-2 gives the full variable domain: SQTIHQWPATLVQPVGSPLSLECTVEGTSNPNLYWYRQAAGRGLQLLFYSVGIGQISSEVPQNLSASRPQDRQFILSSKKLLLSDSGFYLCAWSADRGYGYTFGSGTRLTVV.

V gene TRBV5-1 combines with J gene TRBJ1-1; TRBD1 agrees at 10 bases. The germline V gene has CDR1 SGHRS and CDR2 YFSETQ. This CDR3 has 15 amino acids. After removal of 5 bases from V and 3 bases from J, the junction contained 7 bases not matched to a gene. Here the CDR3 reads CASSGTGAVDTEAFF. The CDR3 coding sequence is TGCGCCAGCAGTGGGACAGGGGCCGTGGACACTGAAGCTTTCTTT.

A single count supports this clonotype. The conserved final phenylalanine or tryptophan is absent from the CDR3, which likely points to a read error. The chain uses TRBV29-1 and TRBJ1-1; the D gene is possibly TRBD1 (5 bases). V was cut by 7 bases and J by 4 bases, with 7 bases left in between. Germline V gene sequence: CDR1 SQVTM, CDR2 ANQGSEA. The length of the CDR3 is 10 residues. This CDR3 is CSGGGTEAFL. The CDR3 bases are TGCAGCGGGGGGGGCACTGAAGCTTTCCTT.

This CDR3 reads CASSRSMADTGELFF. CDR3 coding DNA: TGTGCCAGTAGTAGATCAATGGCGGACACCGGGGAGCTGTTTTTT. The chain employs TRBV19 and TRBJ2-2; unclear D gene. Germline values: CDR1 LNHDA, CDR2 SQIVND (reference sequence). V lost 4 bases and J lost 3, with 12 bases in between. The CDR3 sequence is 15 residues long.

This clonotype came up many times. V gene TRBV10-1 combines with J gene TRBJ2-7; D is unresolved. This CDR3 is built from 15 residues. V lost 2 bases and J lost 0, with 11 bases in between. Germline CDR1 reads WNHNN; CDR2 reads SYGVQD (reference sequence). The DNA for the CDR3 is TGCGCCAGCAGTGAGGGCAGGAGAAGCTCCTACGAGCAGTACGTC. This codes for CASSEGRRSSYEQYV.

Regarding this clonotype: Given a much more abundant clone one base away, this may be a read error. The rearrangement joins TRBV7-9 to TRBJ2-2; D call uncertain. Germline CDR1 SEHNR, CDR2 FQNEAQ (reference sequence). This CDR3 has 14 amino acids. This CDR3 is CTSSLAPGTGELFF. The CDR3 coding sequence is TGTACCAGCAGCTTAGCCCCGGGCACCGGGGAGCTGTTTTTT.

There are a few counts of this clonotype. The chain uses TRBV7-1 and TRBJ1-2, with D unclear. TRBV7-1 is an ORF, and what it does is uncertain. V lost 5 bases and J lost 4, with 23 bases in between. The CDR3 is made up of 17 amino acids. Here the CDR3 reads CASSGSGHEGKTYGYTF. The CDR3 DNA follows: TGTGCCAGCAGCGGAAGCGGTCACGAGGGAAAGACCTATGGCTACACCTTC.

For this clonotype: Being one base from a much bigger clone, this may be a read error. For the CDR3, the DNA is TGCGCCAGCAGCCAAGGTACGGCGGGGAACTATGGCTGCACCTTC. This sequence encodes CASSQGTAGNYGCTF. This chain uses TRBV4-1 with TRBJ1-2, with D uncertain. This CDR3 is built from 15 residues. CDR1 and CDR2 (germline): MGHRA, YSYEKL.

This clonotype was found many times. V and J are TRBV3-1 and TRBJ1-1; TRBD1 might be the D (6 bases). CDR1 is LGHDT, CDR2 YNNKEL, per germline (reference sequence). The CDR3 contains 15 residues. Trimming cost V 5 bases and J 4 bases, with 17 bases left between them. The CDR3 sequence: CASSGVGGSGTEAFF. CDR3 coding DNA: TGTGCCAGCAGCGGGGTAGGGGGGAGCGGCACTGAAGCTTTCTTT.

This clonotype was recorded many times. V usage is TRBV5-6 and J usage is TRBJ2-2; D is uncertain. This CDR3 has 15 residues. Per the germline V gene, CDR1 is SGHDT and CDR2 is YYEEEE. Trimming left V 4 bases short and J 0 bases short, with 10 bases between. CDR3 DNA sequence: TGTGCCAGCAGCCTAAGATGCGCGAACACCGGGGAGCTGTTTTTT. Residues: CASSLRCANTGELFF.

This clonotype was observed at least ten times. V gene TRBV2 combines with J gene TRBJ2-3; TRBD1 might be the D (5 bases). V dropped 5 bases and J dropped 4 bases, with 10 bases sitting between them. This CDR3 has 13 amino acids. Germline V gene data show CDR1 as SNHLY and CDR2 as FYNNEI. CDR3 amino acids: CASSQGKADTQYF. The CDR3 nucleotides are TGTGCCAGCAGTCAGGGAAAAGCAGATACGCAGTATTTT.

For this clonotype: Given a much more abundant clone one base away, this may be a read error. The chain carries TRBV10-1 and TRBJ1-2; no clear D. Per the germline V gene, CDR1 is WNHNN and CDR2 is SYGVQD (reference sequence). This CDR3 is 17 amino acids long. The CDR3 region has the DNA TGCGCCAGCAGTTCAAGTCTAAGATCGCGAAAGACCTATGGCTTCACCTTC. The encoded protein is CASSSSLRSRKTYGFTF.

Remarks on this clonotype: Compared with germline, one end of the junction differs, possibly owing to a read error. The chain employs TRBV11-3 and TRBJ2-1; no definite D call. Germline CDR1 reads SGHNT; CDR2 reads YENEEA. This CDR3 contains 13 residues. CDR3: CAGSLASYNEQFF. The CDR3 DNA sequence: TGTGCCGGCAGCTTAGCCTCCTACAATGAGCAGTTCTTC. The variable domain in full, with the rest retrieved from reference TRBV11-3 and TRBJ2-1, is EAGVVQSPRYKIIEKKQPVAFWCNPISGHNTLYWYLQNLGQGPELLIRYENEEAVDDSQLPKDRFSAERLKGVDSTLKIQPAELGDSAVYLCAGSLASYNEQFFGPGTRLTVL.

Regarding this clonotype: Given a much more abundant clone one base away, this may be a read error. This chain connects TRBV5-1 to TRBJ1-1; unclear D gene. Deletions cut 0 bases from V and 5 bases from J, with 17 bases between. CDR1 SGHRS and CDR2 YFSETQ come from the germline V gene. The CDR3 runs to 16 residues. The CDR3 DNA sequence: TGCGCCAGCAGCTTGGCAAGGAGGGAGATTTCGACTGAAGCTTTCTTT. It encodes CASSLARREISTEAFF. Full variable domain (remainder filled in from reference TRBV5-1 and TRBJ1-1): KAGVTQTPRYLIKTRGQQVTLSCSPISGHRSVSWYQQTPGQGLQFLFEYFSETQRNKGNFPGRFSGRQFSNSRSEMNVSTLELGDSALYLCASSLARREISTEAFFGQGTRLTVV.

Notes on this clonotype: Possible read error: a much larger clone is one base away. V is TRBV20-1 and J is TRBJ2-5, with a possible D match to TRBD1 (5 bases). V lost 3 bases and J lost 7, with 9 bases in between. The CDR3 contains 11 residues. Germline CDR1 reads DFQATT; CDR2 reads SNEGSKA (reference sequence). CDR3 DNA: TGCAGTGCTAGGACAGAAGGGACCCAGTACTTC. Residues: CSARTEGTQYF.

Note on this clonotype: This could be a read error, since a much larger clone is one nucleotide away. The chain couples TRBV3-1 to TRBJ2-7, with 7 bases fitting TRBD2. Looked up from germline, CDR1 is LGHDT and CDR2 is YNNKEL (reference sequence). This CDR3 has 14 residues. CDR3 bases: TGTGACAGCAGCCAAGTGGGCAGGGAGGGCGAGCAGTACTTC. This sequence encodes CDSSQVGREGEQYF.

About this clonotype: A much larger clone is a single base away; this may be a read error. It is likely a read error, because the conserved phenylalanine at the end of the CDR3 is missing. The chain carries TRBV5-5 and TRBJ1-1; D is possibly TRBD1 (6 bases). The CDR3 has 16 amino acids. V was clipped by 0 bases and J by 0 bases, with 12 bases between them. CDR1 is SGHKS, CDR2 YYEKEE, per germline (reference sequence). The CDR3 DNA is TGTGCCAGCAGCTTGGCGGGGAGGGGGATGAACACTGAAGCTTTCTCT. Residues: CASSLAGRGMNTEAFS.

This clonotype was seen repeatedly, ten times or more. The rearrangement joins TRBV10-3 to TRBJ2-1; D not certain. This CDR3 is 14 amino acids long. Trimming cost V 0 bases and J 4 bases, with 7 bases left between them. Germline values: CDR1 ENHRY, CDR2 SYGVKD. CDR3 sequence reads: CAISESSWYNEQFF. The CDR3 nucleotides are TGTGCCATCAGTGAGTCTAGTTGGTACAATGAGCAGTTCTTC.

The chain uses TRBV7-6 and TRBJ1-2, with no clear D. Germline V gene sequence: CDR1 SGHVS, CDR2 FNYEAQ. V was trimmed by 5 bases and J by 4 bases, leaving 23 bases between them. This CDR3 is 17 amino acids long. The CDR3 reads CASSRGCESRKTYGYTF. The DNA of the CDR3 is TGTGCCAGCAGCAGAGGATGTGAATCTCGAAAGACCTATGGCTACACCTTC.

This clonotype was seen ten or more times. Written as DNA, the CDR3 is TGTGCCAGCAGTCCTACCTACCCTGGCTCCTACGAGCAGTACTTC. Amino acids: CASSPTYPGSYEQYF. V gene TRBV11-2 combines with J gene TRBJ2-7; no definite D call. This CDR3 has 15 amino acids. Trimming stripped 6 bases from V and 0 bases from J, with 15 bases between. The germline V gene encodes CDR1 SGHAT and CDR2 FQNNGV.